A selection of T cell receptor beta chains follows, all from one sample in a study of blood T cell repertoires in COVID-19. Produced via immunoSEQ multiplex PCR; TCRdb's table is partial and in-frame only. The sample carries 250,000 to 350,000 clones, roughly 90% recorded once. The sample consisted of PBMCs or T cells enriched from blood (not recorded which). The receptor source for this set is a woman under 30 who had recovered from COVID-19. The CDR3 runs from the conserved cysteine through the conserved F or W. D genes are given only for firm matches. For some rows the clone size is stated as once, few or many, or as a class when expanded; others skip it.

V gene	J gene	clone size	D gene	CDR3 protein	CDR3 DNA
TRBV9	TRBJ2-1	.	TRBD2	CASSARLAGGHEQFF	TGTGCCAGCAGCGCACGACTAGCGGGAGGTCATGAGCAGTTCTTC
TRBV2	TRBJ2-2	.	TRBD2	CASRDLAANTGELFF	TGTGCCAGCAGAGATCTAGCGGCAAACACCGGGGAGCTGTTTTTT
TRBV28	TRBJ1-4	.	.	CASRATNEKLFF	TGTGCCAGCCGGGCAACTAATGAAAAACTGTTTTTT
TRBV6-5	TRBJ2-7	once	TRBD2	CAIRLAVDYEQYF	TGTGCCATAAGACTAGCGGTTGACTACGAGCAGTACTTC
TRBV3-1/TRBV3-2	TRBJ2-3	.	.	CASSQDYQGHSTDTQYF	TGTGCCAGCAGCCAAGATTACCAGGGCCATAGCACAGATACGCAGTATTTT
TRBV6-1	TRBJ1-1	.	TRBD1	CASSSHPLGQGEAFF	TGTGCCAGCAGTTCACATCCCCTGGGACAGGGGGAAGCTTTCTTT
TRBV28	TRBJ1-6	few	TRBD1	CASRLLGQGSERSPLHF	TGTGCCAGCAGGTTATTGGGACAGGGAAGCGAAAGGTCACCCCTCCACTTT
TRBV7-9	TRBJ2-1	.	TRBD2	CASSQGLYNEQFF	TGTGCCAGCAGCCAGGGACTATACAATGAGCAGTTCTTC
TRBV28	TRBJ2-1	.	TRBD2	CASSFDPSSGSQFF	TGTGCCAGCAGCTTCGACCCATCTAGCGGGAGCCAGTTCTTC
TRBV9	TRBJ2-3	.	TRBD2	CASSDTFLAGVGDTQYF	TGTGCCAGCAGCGACACATTCCTAGCGGGAGTGGGAGATACGCAGTATTTT
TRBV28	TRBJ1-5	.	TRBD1	CASSPIPDRAGQPQHF	TGTGCCAGCAGTCCCATTCCCGACAGGGCCGGTCAGCCCCAGCATTTT
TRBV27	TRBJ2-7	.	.	CASSLRGTYEQYF	TGTGCCAGCAGTTTACGCGGGACCTACGAGCAGTACTTC
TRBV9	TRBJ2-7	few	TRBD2	CASSVAGGPYEQYF	TGTGCCAGCAGCGTAGCGGGAGGGCCCTACGAGCAGTACTTC
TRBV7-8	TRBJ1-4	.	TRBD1	CASSFRLEGAGEKLFF	TGTGCCAGCAGCTTTAGGTTAGAGGGGGCCGGGGAAAAACTGTTTTTT
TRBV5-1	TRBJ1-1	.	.	CASSLLGAGTEAFF	TGCGCCAGCAGCTTATTAGGGGCAGGCACTGAAGCTTTCTTT
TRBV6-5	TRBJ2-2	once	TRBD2	CASGKLAGTGELFF	TGTGCCAGCGGGAAACTAGCGGGGACCGGGGAGCTGTTTTTT
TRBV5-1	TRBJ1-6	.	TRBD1	CASSPRTGGNSPLHF	TGCGCCAGCAGCCCAAGGACAGGGGGCAATTCACCCCTCCACTTT
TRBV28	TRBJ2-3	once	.	CASSSGGAVSTDTQYF	TGTGCCAGCAGTTCCGGGGGAGCGGTTAGCACAGATACGCAGTATTTT
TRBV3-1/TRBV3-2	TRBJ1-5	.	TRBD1	CASSQIQQGEGNQPQHF	TGTGCCAGCAGCCAAATCCAACAGGGGGAAGGCAATCAGCCCCAGCATTTT
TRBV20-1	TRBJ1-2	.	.	CSASEQGTNYGYTF	TGCAGTGCTAGTGAACAGGGAACGAACTATGGCTACACCTTC
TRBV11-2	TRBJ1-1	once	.	CASSFRQGTEAFF	TGTGCCAGCAGCTTTAGACAAGGAACTGAAGCTTTCTTT
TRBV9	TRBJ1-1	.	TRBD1	CASSVLDRVNTEAFF	TGTGCCAGCAGCGTCTTAGACAGGGTGAACACTGAAGCTTTCTTT
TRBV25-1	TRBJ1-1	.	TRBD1	CASSGKPGQRNTEAFF	TGTGCCAGCAGTGGGAAACCGGGACAGAGGAACACTGAAGCTTTCTTT
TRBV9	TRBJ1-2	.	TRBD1	CASSGLRQGGNYGYTF	TGTGCCAGCAGCGGACTCCGACAGGGCGGTAACTATGGCTACACCTTC
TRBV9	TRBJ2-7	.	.	CASSVALGRGPYEQYF	TGTGCCAGCAGCGTAGCTTTAGGGCGGGGACCGTACGAGCAGTACTTC
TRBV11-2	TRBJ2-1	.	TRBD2	CASSLVLAGRNEQFF	TGTGCCAGCAGCTTAGTTCTAGCGGGACGGAATGAGCAGTTCTTC
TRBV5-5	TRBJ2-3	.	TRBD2	CASSPGLAGGKQYF	TGTGCCAGCAGCCCGGGGCTAGCGGGGGGGAAGCAGTATTTT
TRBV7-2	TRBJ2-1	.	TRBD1	CASSLGFGGTGAEQFF	TGTGCCAGCAGCTTAGGATTTGGCGGGACAGGGGCTGAGCAGTTCTTC
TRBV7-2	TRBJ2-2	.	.	CASSYRVNLRAGELFF	TGTGCCAGCAGCTACAGGGTTAACCTTCGTGCCGGGGAGCTGTTTTTT
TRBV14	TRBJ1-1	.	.	CASSPRGRNTEAFF	TGTGCCAGCAGCCCCCGAGGGAGAAACACTGAAGCTTTCTTT
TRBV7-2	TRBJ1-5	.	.	CASSYQQGPQHF	TGTGCCAGCAGCTACCAACAGGGGCCCCAGCATTTT
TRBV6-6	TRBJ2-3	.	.	CANSPDGGIVTQYF	TGTGCCAACTCCCCAGACGGGGGAATTGTTACGCAGTATTTT
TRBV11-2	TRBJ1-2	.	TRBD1	CASSLSQGASGYTF	TGTGCCAGCAGCTTAAGTCAGGGGGCCAGTGGCTACACCTTC
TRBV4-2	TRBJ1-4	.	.	CASSGRGGGEKLFF	TGTGCCAGCAGTGGCAGGGGAGGGGGTGAAAAACTGTTTTTT
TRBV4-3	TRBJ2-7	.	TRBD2	CASSQETLSSGGYEQYF	TGCGCCAGCAGCCAAGAAACCCTCAGTAGCGGGGGCTACGAGCAGTACTTC
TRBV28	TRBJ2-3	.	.	CASISTDTQYF	TGTGCCAGTATTTCCACAGATACGCAGTATTTT
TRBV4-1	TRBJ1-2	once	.	CASSQTMTVYYGYTF	TGCGCCAGCAGCCAAACCATGACTGTATACTATGGCTACACCTTC
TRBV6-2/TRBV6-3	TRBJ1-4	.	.	CASSLGGEKLFF	TGTGCCAGCAGTTTGGGGGGAGAAAAACTGTTTTTT
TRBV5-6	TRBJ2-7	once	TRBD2	CASSALPRDYQDEQYF	TGTGCCAGCAGCGCGCTCCCCCGGGACTACCAGGACGAGCAGTACTTC
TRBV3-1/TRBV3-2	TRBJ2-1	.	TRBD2	CASSQVAGAFNEQFF	TGTGCCAGCAGCCAAGTTGCGGGAGCTTTCAATGAGCAGTTCTTC
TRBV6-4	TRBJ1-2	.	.	CASSPSGGRNYGYTF	TGTGCCAGCAGTCCTTCGGGAGGGAGGAACTATGGCTACACCTTC